Given below is one T cell receptor beta chain in context. Study processing details: By means of reference gene primer amplification, nucleated cell counts were estimated. TCRdb keeps only in-frame clones here, not all; method: immunoSEQ multiplex PCR. That table furnishes V, J and clone size, whereas the DNA furnished D and trimming. Of some 150,000 clones in the sample, roughly nine tenths were seen once. These data originate in a study of blood T cell repertoires in COVID-19. For the study at large: Specimens from acute and convalescent COVID-19 originated in the United States, Italy and Spain. PBMCs, B-cell-depleted T cells, or T cells were the source of the cDNA or gDNA that made up the material.

CDR3 length equals 16 residues. V lost 0 bases to trimming and J lost 3 bases; unmatched junction nucleotides: 8. Germline CDR1 and CDR2: MGHRA and YSYEKL. The TCR sequence derives from a woman aged 60-75 years with active COVID-19. Material for sequencing was peripheral blood. The genes are TRBV4-1 and TRBJ2-7, with TRBD2 matching over 7 bases. CDR3 loop: CASSQELGTTSYEQYF. CDR3 DNA sequence: TGCGCCAGCAGCCAAGAGCTCGGGACTACTAGCTACGAGCAGTACTTC.